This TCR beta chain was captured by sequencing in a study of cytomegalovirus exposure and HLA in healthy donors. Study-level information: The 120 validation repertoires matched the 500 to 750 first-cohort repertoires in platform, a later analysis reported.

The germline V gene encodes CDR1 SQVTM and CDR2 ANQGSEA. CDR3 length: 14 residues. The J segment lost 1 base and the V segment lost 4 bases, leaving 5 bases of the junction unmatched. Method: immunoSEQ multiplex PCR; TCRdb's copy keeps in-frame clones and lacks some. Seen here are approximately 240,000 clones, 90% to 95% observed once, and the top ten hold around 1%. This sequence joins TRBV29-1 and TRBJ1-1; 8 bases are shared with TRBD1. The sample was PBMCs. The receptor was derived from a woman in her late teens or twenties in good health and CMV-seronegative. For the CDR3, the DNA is TGCAGCGTTGTGGCAGGGGGCTGGAACACTGAAGCTTTCTTT. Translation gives CSVVAGGWNTEAFF.